One T cell receptor beta chain is described in this entry. Antigen unknown. The people who gave samples were healthy Caucasians from Russia, aged about 6 to 100. The record originates from a study of blood T cells in healthy people across ages. Combining a sample-barcoded 5' primer with a J-beta primer mix, a second PCR ran for roughly 6 to 12 cycles. Tags on each cDNA molecule came from a template-switch adaptor with 12 random nucleotides. TCRdb itself ran the 5' RACE reads through MiXCR, one entry per CDR3 protein. The sample carries more than 800,000 distinct CDR3 sequences, 45% recorded once. Germline V CDR1 and CDR2: MDHEN, SYDVKM. V gave up 4 bases and J gave up 8 bases; unmatched junction bases: 13. CDR3 size: 16 residues. The study's findings and limits: It was held that diversity estimates obtained from one million T cells represented underestimates.

Sequenced input: blood. J is TRBJ1-2 and V is TRBV28; 10 nucleotides line up with TRBD1. This clonotype was sampled from a woman aged 60-75 years in good health. The CDR3 spells CASSYPRGDRGSGYTF. In DNA, the CDR3 is TGTGCCAGCAGTTACCCTCGGGGGGACAGGGGTAGCGGCTACACCTTC.